Shown below are 18 T cell receptor beta chains from a single sample sequenced in a study of glioma-infiltrating T cells. The iRepertoire nested amplicon-rescue multiplex PCR amplified TCR alpha and beta CDR3s from RNA. TCRdb reanalysed the multiplex PCR reads using MiXCR and keeps one entry per CDR3 protein. The table has some 99,000 distinct CDR3 sequences, less than 30% seen once. Source material: glioma tissue, nonneoplastic brain tissue, or PBMCs (not recorded which). The receptors were gathered from a human donor with low-grade glioma or glioblastoma, undergoing nonglioma brain surgery, or in good health (not recorded which).

This clonotype has ten or more counts. J is TRBJ2-7 and V is TRBV12-3 or TRBV12-4; 8 bases fit TRBD1. CDR3 length: 14 residues. Unmatched junction bases numbered 2, after V lost 2 bases and J lost 2 bases. CDR3 amino acids: CASSLLTGAYEQYF. CDR3 coding DNA: TGTGCCAGCAGTTTACTGACAGGGGCCTACGAGCAGTACTTC.

V gene TRBV11-2 combines with J gene TRBJ2-1, with TRBD2 matching over 7 bases. Germline V CDR1 and CDR2: SGHAT, FQNNGV. This CDR3 comprises 14 residues. After removal of 1 base from V and 10 bases from J, the junction contained 7 bases not matched to a gene. This CDR3 reads CASSLGGGSREQFF. The CDR3 nucleotides are TGTGCCAGCAGCTTAGGAGGCGGGAGTAGGGAGCAGTTCTTC.

This clonotype was detected ten times or more. J is TRBJ1-1 and V is TRBV19, with unresolved D. CDR1 and CDR2 from the germline V gene are LNHDA and SQIVND (reference sequence). The CDR3 runs 14 residues. Trimming shortened V by 5 bases and J by 1 base, and 11 bases separated the two germline ends. DNA for the CDR3: TGTGCCAGTAGTGTCACTCACTGGAACACTGAAGCTTTCTTT. This sequence encodes CASSVTHWNTEAFF.

This clonotype was found many times. V gene TRBV29-1 combines with J gene TRBJ2-1; D gene unclear. This CDR3 comprises 11 residues. Germline CDR1 SQVTM, CDR2 ANQGSEA. The V and J ends lost 5 bases and 2 bases respectively, with 4 bases between them. Written as DNA, the CDR3 is TGCAGCGTTACGGCCTACAATGAGCAGTTCTTC. Its protein product is CSVTAYNEQFF.

This clonotype showed up many times. The gene calls are TRBV6-1 and TRBJ1-1; 9 bases map to TRBD1. V shed 7 bases, J shed 5 bases, and the junction held 8 bases outside the gene matches. The CDR3 length is 14 residues. The germline CDR1 and CDR2 sequences are MNHNS and SASEGT. The CDR3 loop reads CASTLQGAQTEAFF. The CDR3 bases are TGTGCCAGCACTTTACAGGGGGCGCAGACTGAAGCTTTCTTT.

About this clonotype: Germline and junction disagree at one end, which may indicate a read error. The chain combines TRBV6-2 or TRBV6-3 with TRBJ1-6; a possible D gene is TRBD1 (6 bases). The CDR3 runs to 13 residues. Germline V CDR1 and CDR2: MNHEY, SVGEGT. The CDR3 loop is CASRDRQNLPLHF. Here the CDR3 DNA reads TGTGCCAGCAGGGACAGACAAAATTTACCCCTCCACTTT.

This clonotype was recorded a few times. The chain recombines TRBV7-9 with TRBJ2-3, with 13 bases lining up with TRBD2. CDR1 SEHNR and CDR2 FQNEAQ come from the germline V gene (reference sequence). The CDR3 extends over 16 amino acids. The V gene end was trimmed by 5 bases and the J gene end by 5 bases; junction bases not matched to a gene: 7. Written as DNA, the CDR3 is TGTGCCAGCAGCCGCGGACTAGCGGGGGCCGAAGATACGCAGTATTTT. It is translated as CASSRGLAGAEDTQYF.

This clonotype was counted at least ten times. This chain joins TRBV6-1 and TRBJ1-5; a possible D gene is TRBD1 (5 bases). This CDR3 is 14 amino acids long. V was trimmed by 8 bases and J by 5 bases, leaving 16 bases between them. Germline V gives CDR1 MNHNS, CDR2 SASEGT. In DNA, the CDR3 is TGTGCCAGCCTTTCCGGGGCTCCTCATCAGCCCCAGCATTTT. Amino acid sequence: CASLSGAPHQPQHF.

The chain combines TRBV5-4 with TRBJ2-2; D unresolved. The CDR3 has 15 amino acids. Germline values: CDR1 SGHNT, CDR2 YYREEE (reference sequence). The V end was cut by 0 bases, the J end by 0 bases, with 6 bases between. This CDR3 is CASSLGLTNTGELFF. The CDR3 DNA follows: TGTGCCAGCAGCTTGGGGCTCACGAACACCGGGGAGCTGTTTTTT.

A word on this clonotype: A clone one base away is much larger, so this may be a read error. J is TRBJ2-6 and V is TRBV19; TRBD1 matches at 7 bases. The CDR3 length is 19 residues. With V trimmed by 7 bases and J by 3 bases, 18 bases remained unmatched. Germline assignment: CDR1 LNHDA and CDR2 SQIVND (reference sequence). DNA for the CDR3: TGTGCCAGTATAAGGATCCCGGACAGGCCATACTATGGGGCCAACGTCCTGACTTTC. Translated: CASIRIPDRPYYGANVLTF.

About this clonotype itself: One junction end does not reproduce the germline sequence, and a read error may be involved. This sequence joins TRBV27 and TRBJ2-7, with D possibly being TRBD2 (7 bases). Germline values: CDR1 MNHEY, CDR2 SMNVEV (reference sequence). The CDR3 runs to 13 residues. The CDR3 sequence is CAGSLWGGRELYF. CDR3 bases: TGTGCCGGCAGTTTATGGGGGGGGCGTGAGCTGTACTTC.

The chain joins TRBV9 to TRBJ2-1; TRBD2 is a possible D gene (7 bases). CDR1 and CDR2 (germline): SGDLS, YYNGEE. This CDR3 spans 15 amino acids. V lost 2 bases and J lost 4, with 13 bases in between. The CDR3 loop is CASSVAGAGYNEQFF. CDR3 in DNA: TGTGCCAGCAGCGTCGCGGGGGCCGGATACAATGAGCAGTTCTTC.

The gene calls are TRBV29-1 and TRBJ1-1; TRBD1 might be the D (5 bases). There are 12 residues in the CDR3. Looked up from germline, CDR1 is SQVTM and CDR2 is ANQGSEA. V lost 7 bases and J lost 5, with 14 bases in between. CDR3 sequence reads: CSARVGATEAFF. CDR3 DNA: TGCAGCGCTCGGGTCGGGGCTACTGAAGCTTTCTTT. The variable domain in full, completed from reference TRBV29-1 and TRBJ1-1, reads SAVISQKPSRDICQRGTSLTIQCQVDSQVTMMFWYRQQPGQSLTLIATANQGSEATYESGFVIDKFPISRPNLTFSTLTVSNMSPEDSSIYLCSARVGATEAFFGQGTRLTVV.

This clonotype was counted many times. The chain is built from TRBV4-2 and TRBJ1-5; D ambiguous. Germline V gene lookup returns CDR1 LGHNA and CDR2 YNFKEQ. V lost 3 bases and J lost 5, with 11 bases in between. The CDR3 contains 14 residues. CDR3 sequence (DNA): TGTGCCAGCAGCCAGGGAGACAAGTATCAGCCCCAGCATTTT. As protein: CASSQGDKYQPQHF.

This clonotype was observed at least ten times. The chain links TRBV6-2 or TRBV6-3 to TRBJ2-2; D call uncertain. V dropped 6 bases and J dropped 0 bases, with 5 bases sitting between them. The CDR3 runs to 13 residues. The germline CDR1 and CDR2 sequences are MNHEY and SVGEGT. CDR3: CASRRTNTGELFF. As DNA, the CDR3 is TGTGCCAGCAGACGAACGAACACCGGGGAGCTGTTTTTT.

This clonotype was recorded many times. The chain links TRBV28 to TRBJ1-1, with D uncertain. This CDR3 spans 14 amino acids. CDR1 and CDR2 from the germline V gene are MDHEN and SYDVKM. The germline V and J ends were trimmed by 5 bases and 5 bases, with 15 bases remaining between them. The CDR3 reads CASSLPKWKTEAFF. The CDR3 DNA follows: TGTGCCAGCAGTCTACCTAAATGGAAGACTGAAGCTTTCTTT.

This clonotype occurred many times. The genes are TRBV20-1 and TRBJ2-7, with a possible D match to TRBD1 (5 bases). The CDR3 runs to 15 residues. CDR1 and CDR2 from the germline V gene are DFQATT and SNEGSKA (reference sequence). The germline V and J ends were trimmed by 0 bases and 1 base, with 13 bases remaining between them. The chain's CDR3 is CSARDPAGPSYEQYF. The CDR3 nucleotides read TGCAGTGCTAGAGATCCCGCAGGGCCTTCCTACGAGCAGTACTTC.

The CDR3 DNA sequence: TGTGCCAGCAGTCGCAACAGGGGGCTAGGGGAGCTGTTTTTT. Translating gives CASSRNRGLGELFF. The chain has TRBV2 and TRBJ2-2, with TRBD1 matching 9 bases. The germline gives CDR1 SNHLY, CDR2 FYNNEI. The CDR3 is 14 residues long. Germline trimming cut 5 bases from V and 8 bases from J; bases unmatched to any gene: 6.